This record covers a single T cell receptor beta chain. CDR3 length: 17 residues. Germline lookup yields CDR1 KGHSH and CDR2 LQKENI. V lost 6 bases to trimming and J lost 5 bases; unmatched junction nucleotides: 12. Assay used: immunoSEQ multiplex PCR; TCRdb lists only in-frame clones, some missing. The sample has about 10,000 clones; under 80% are singletons. The data were taken from a study of tumor-infiltrating lymphocytes in localized non-small cell lung cancer. The TCR was taken from a human donor with non-small cell lung cancer. The chain employs TRBV18 and TRBJ2-1; the match to TRBD2 covers 11 bases. Sequences were obtained from uninvolved lung tissue not adjacent to the tumor. CDR3: CASSSRPGTSGNNEQFF. The CDR3, as DNA: TGTGCCAGCTCTTCACGCCCAGGGACTAGCGGTAACAATGAGCAGTTCTTC.